Listed below are T cell receptor beta chains from one sample, sequenced in a study of blood T cells in healthy people across ages. TCRdb reprocessed the 5' RACE reads with MiXCR, giving one entry per CDR3 protein. The table records 600,000 to 850,000 distinct CDR3 sequences, more than 20% of them present only once. These data were also filed under a second study, of T cells of mothers and their children.

Specimen: blood. The source of these receptors is a boy aged 5-17 years in good health. The CDR3 runs from the conserved cysteine through the conserved F or W. The order of the fields is V gene, CDR3 length, D gene, J gene, CDR3 protein. A D gene is named only where the DNA matches it firmly.

V: TRBV7-2
length: 15
D: TRBD1
J: TRBJ2-7
CDR3: CASRMRQGAVYEQYF

V: TRBV7-2
length: 14
D: NA
J: TRBJ1-1
CDR3: CASSLGSWYTEAFF

V: TRBV20-1
length: 15
D: TRBD2
J: TRBJ2-5
CDR3: CSALRPSGGVETQYF

V: TRBV3-1
length: 12
D: NA
J: TRBJ2-5
CDR3: CASSQDSETQYF

V: TRBV6-6
length: 12
D: NA
J: TRBJ1-5
CDR3: CASSGGGQPQHF

V: TRBV7-2
length: 14
D: NA
J: TRBJ2-5
CDR3: CASSFPEGRETQYF

V: TRBV20-1
length: 12
D: TRBD1
J: TRBJ2-4
CDR3: CSTTGTENIQYF

V: TRBV28
length: 12
D: NA
J: TRBJ2-7
CDR3: CASSLLSYEQYF

V: TRBV6-2/TRBV6-3
length: 13
D: NA
J: TRBJ2-2
CDR3: CASSDLSTGELFF

V: TRBV20-1
length: 13
D: NA
J: TRBJ2-5
CDR3: CSAPPGVQETQYF

V: TRBV3-1
length: 17
D: TRBD1
J: NA
CDR3: CASSPLEPGQGDNEQFF

V: TRBV29-1
length: 16
D: NA
J: TRBJ1-5
CDR3: CSVAVVAGTKNQPQHF

V: TRBV29-1
length: 15
D: TRBD2
J: TRBJ2-1
CDR3: CSVGSPSGNYNEQFF

V: TRBV3-1
length: 16
D: TRBD1
J: NA
CDR3: CASSDKGTGTLYEQYF

V: TRBV2
length: 13
D: NA
J: TRBJ2-3
CDR3: CAIRPTATDTQYF

V: TRBV20-1
length: 12
D: NA
J: TRBJ2-5
CDR3: CSARKVQETQYF

V: TRBV5-6
length: 15
D: NA
J: TRBJ2-3
CDR3: CASSSRYSGTDTQYF

V: TRBV4-1
length: 16
D: NA
J: TRBJ2-5
CDR3: CASSQAARLPLETQYF

V: TRBV5-1
length: 16
D: TRBD1
J: TRBJ2-7
CDR3: CASSSLDDRGDYEQYF

V: TRBV11-2
length: 15
D: TRBD2
J: TRBJ2-3
CDR3: CASSLVAGGADTQYF

V: TRBV20-1
length: 12
D: NA
J: TRBJ2-3
CDR3: CSAREQGVTQYF

V: TRBV20-1
length: 13
D: NA
J: TRBJ1-2
CDR3: CSASRAIGYGYTF